This paragraph covers one T cell receptor beta chain sequence. Deep level was the assay's run setting. Several immunoSEQ plates received, in even portions, the genomic DNA of each subset. TCRdb's table, derived via immunoSEQ multiplex PCR, lists solely in-frame clones and lacks some. The sample lists around 2.5 million clones, more than 85% occurring once. This sample was taken from a study of shared clonotypes between healthy human individuals. Study background: Contributing individuals were a couple of females and a few males aged 18 to 49.

The CDR3 totals 13 residues. V lost 7 bases and J 5 bases, leaving 14 bases between the germline ends. The V gene's germline CDR1 is SGHNT and CDR2 YYREEE (reference sequence). The V call is TRBV5-4, the J call TRBJ2-3, with D maybe TRBD1 (5 bases). Material for sequencing was naive CD4+ T cells from PBMCs. Specified subset: CD45RA+ positively selected. The source is a man in his late teens or twenties in good health. Some clones in this sample may be carry-over from other donors' samples. CDR3 loop: CASRSGPGDTQYF. CDR3 in DNA: TGTGCCAGCCGTTCAGGGCCAGGAGATACGCAGTATTTT.